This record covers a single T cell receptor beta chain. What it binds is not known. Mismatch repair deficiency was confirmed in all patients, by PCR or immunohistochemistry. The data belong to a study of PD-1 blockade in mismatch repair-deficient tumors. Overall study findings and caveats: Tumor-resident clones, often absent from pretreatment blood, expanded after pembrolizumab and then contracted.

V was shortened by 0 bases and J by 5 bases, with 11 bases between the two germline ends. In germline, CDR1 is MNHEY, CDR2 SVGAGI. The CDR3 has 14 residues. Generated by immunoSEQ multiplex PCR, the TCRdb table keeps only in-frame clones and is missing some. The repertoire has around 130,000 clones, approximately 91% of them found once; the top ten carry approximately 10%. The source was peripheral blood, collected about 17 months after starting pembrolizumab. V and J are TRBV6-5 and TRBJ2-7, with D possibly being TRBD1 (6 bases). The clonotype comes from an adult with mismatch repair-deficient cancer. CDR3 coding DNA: TGTGCCAGCAGTTACTCATTCACAGGGAACGAGCAGTACTTC. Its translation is CASSYSFTGNEQYF.